Given below is one T cell receptor beta chain in context. No antigen is known for it. The CDR3 contains 16 residues. Germline assignment: CDR1 MNHEY and CDR2 SVGAGI. Trimming removed 0 bases at V and 0 bases at J, with 9 bases between. Measured with immunoSEQ multiplex PCR; TCRdb has only the in-frame clones, and not every one. The table shows fewer than 350,000 clones, with approximately 90% occurring only once. The sample originates from a study of cytomegalovirus exposure and HLA in healthy donors. On the study more broadly: Later, an analysis reported that the 120 or so validation repertoires had used the same platform as the 666 first-cohort repertoires.

Study-wide findings and caveats: Reported results showed that the classifier diagnosed cytomegalovirus status with high specificity and sensitivity. Rare sequences made up most TCRs, while some public TCRs were found in many donors. Altogether, 164 TCR beta chains were recorded as cytomegalovirus-associated.

The sequence derives from a woman aged 18 to 35 in good health and CMV-seronegative. Sequencing was performed on PBMCs. The chain links TRBV6-5 to TRBJ1-3; no clear D. Here the CDR3 DNA reads TGTGCCAGCAGTTACTCGGGCTTGAACTCTGGAAACACCATATATTTT. Protein sequence: CASSYSGLNSGNTIYF.